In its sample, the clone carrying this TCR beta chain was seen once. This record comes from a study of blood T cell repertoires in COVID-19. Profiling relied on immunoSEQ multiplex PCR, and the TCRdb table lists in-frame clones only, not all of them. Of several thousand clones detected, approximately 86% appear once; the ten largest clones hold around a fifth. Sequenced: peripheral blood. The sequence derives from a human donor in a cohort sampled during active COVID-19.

The DNA for the CDR3 is TGTGCCAGCACGCCAGGGAACATAGTCTACAATGAGCAGTTCTTC. It translates to CASTPGNIVYNEQFF. This sequence joins TRBV6-5 and TRBJ2-1, with a weak D call TRBD1 (5 bases). V gave up 7 bases and J gave up 3 bases, with 16 bases separating them. The CDR3 length is 15 residues. CDR1 and CDR2 from the germline V gene are MNHEY and SVGAGI.